This paragraph reports one T cell receptor (beta chain). Its antigen is still unknown. CD8+CD4-CCR7+CD45RA+ cells were sorted as naive CD8 T cells. Previously published methods and listed TCR primers were used for the bulk TCR libraries. TCRdb itself ran the PCR reads through MiXCR, one entry per CDR3 protein. The table shows 400,000 to 600,000 distinct CDR3 sequences, with 25% occurring only once. Germline CDR1 reads SEHNR; CDR2 reads FQNEAQ (reference sequence). The CDR3 length is 12 residues. The V end was cut by 8 bases, the J end by 3 bases, with 11 bases between. These data come from a study of molecular identifiers for immune sequencing clone quantification. Background on the study: Replicate RNA from about 19,000 or 110,000 naive CD8 T cells formed five aliquots; four were sequenced.

Study-level points and caveats: Clonotypes topping 20 RNA copies carried over 97% of effector molecules but under 1% of naive ones.

The sequencing sample was made of naive CD8+ T cells from blood, with Jurkat cell RNA spiked in. The subset here: FACS-sorted CD8+CD4-CCR7+CD45RA+ naive T cells. The receptor comes from a human donor in good health. Some libraries in this study had Jurkat cell RNA spiked in. The chain joins TRBV7-9 to TRBJ2-7, with a tentative D call TRBD1 (5 bases). CDR3 region: CASRADNYEQYF. In nucleotides, the CDR3 is TGTGCCAGCCGCGCGGACAACTACGAGCAGTACTTC. The whole variable domain, filled in from reference TRBV7-9 and TRBJ2-7, reads DTGVSQNPRHKITKRGQNVTFRCDPISEHNRLYWYRQTLGQGPEFLTYFQNEAQLEKSRLLSDRFSAERPKGSFSTLEIQRTEQGDSAMYLCASRADNYEQYFGPGTRLTVT.